Listed below are T cell receptor beta chains from one sample, sequenced in a study of OX40 agonist ivuxolimab in advanced cancers. The repertoire was sequenced with immunoSEQ multiplex PCR; TCRdb's copy has only in-frame clones and lacks some. Of roughly 49,000 clones listed, around 84% are singletons. The input for sequencing was CD4+ or CD8+ T cells sorted from blood, taken in a trial of the OX40 agonist ivuxolimab. These TCRs come from an adult with an advanced solid tumor such as melanoma, head and neck, liver or kidney cancer. Each CDR3 is given without its conserved first and last residue.

12,TRBJ2-7,TRBV6-5,ASSETGVVYEQY
9,TRBJ2-3,TRBV6-5,ASAQGNTQY
10,TRBJ2-2,TRBV27,ARDPGAGELF
13,TRBJ2-1,TRBV19,ASSTGLAAYNEQF
14,TRBJ2-4,TRBV28,ASSPTGNLAKNIQY
13,TRBJ1-1,TRBV5-1,ASSLTGTGNTEAF
12,TRBJ2-5,TRBV28,ASSPSGRGETQY
14,TRBJ1-1,TRBV18,ASSPSDRFMNTEAF
12,TRBJ2-1,TRBV28,ASSSGRHYNEQF
13,TRBJ2-1,TRBV7-6,ASSLEDRGGNEQF
11,TRBJ2-1,TRBV5-1,ASSLGQDNEQF
12,TRBJ1-4,TRBV7-2,ASSFGRDNEKLF
13,TRBJ1-1,TRBV5-6,ASSLGVRAPTEAF
12,TRBJ2-1,TRBV28,ASSRRDRYNEQF
10,TRBJ1-2,TRBV7-9,ASSMTAYGYT
11,TRBJ1-1,TRBV29-1,SVEVGRNTEAF
14,TRBJ1-3,TRBV5-4,ASSLGLQSSGNTIY
14,TRBJ2-5,TRBV4-1,ASSQEASGREETQY
15,TRBJ1-4,TRBV7-2,ASSPQRPGGPNEKLF
13,TRBJ2-5,TRBV5-1,ASSLGTGTQETQY
13,TRBJ1-2,TRBV28,ASRGRGTQNYGYT
13,TRBJ2-7,TRBV5-4,ASSFRYGSSYEQY
12,TRBJ2-2,TRBV4-1,ASRGISNTGELF
15,TRBJ1-5,TRBV4-3,ASSQNLGGTGNQPQH
17,TRBJ2-3,TRBV12-2,ASRLERRVFHGDTDTQY
12,TRBJ2-7,TRBV7-8,ASSLKRTDYEQY
12,TRBJ2-3,TRBV11-3,ASSRTGSTDTQY
11,TRBJ2-5,TRBV5-4,ASRDGVKETQY
12,TRBJ2-2,TRBV9,ASSMAGRGGELF
14,TRBJ1-2,TRBV10-3,AISEIVVSRYYGYT
12,TRBJ2-5,TRBV19,ASSTRLDGETQY
11,TRBJ1-2,TRBV15,ATSRPDNYGYT
11,TRBJ2-5,TRBV18,ASSPYPGETQY
12,TRBJ2-5,TRBV9,ASSVSQGEETQY
13,TRBJ2-3,TRBV5-1,ASRTILAAGDTQY
15,TRBJ2-7,TRBV5-1,ASSLEGIGLGGPEQY
19,TRBJ2-1,TRBV2,ASSKTPTLLNGRTTYNEQF
13,TRBJ1-5,TRBV18,ASSVDRGPNQPQH
14,TRBJ1-1,TRBV18,ASSNVAGAGNTEAF
16,TRBJ1-3,TRBV4-1,ASSQGTWGASSGNTIY